A selection of T cell receptor beta chains follows, all from one sample in a study of CD8+CD57+ T cells in acquired aplastic anemia. TCRdb ran MiXCR on the reads and lists one entry per CDR3 protein. The table shows hundreds of thousands of distinct CDR3 sequences, with about a third occurring only once. The specimen sequenced was sorted CD4+, CD8+, or CD8+CD57+ T cells (not recorded which) from PBMCs. These receptor sequences come from a human donor with aplastic anemia. Each CDR3 is given with its conserved first and last residue. A D gene is named only where the DNA matches it firmly. The size entry is marked missing in some rows and otherwise reads once, few, many or a size class.

-	TRBV7-2	TRBJ1-4	-	TGTGCCAGCAGCCCCCCGACCCAAAACCGGGAAAAACTGTTTTTT	CASSPPTQNREKLFF
-	TRBV7-3	TRBJ1-6	TRBD1	TGTGCCAGCAGCTTAACGACAGGGGGTGGTAATTCACCCCTCCACTTT	CASSLTTGGGNSPLHF
many	TRBV19	TRBJ2-3	-	TGTGCCACCCGGCAGTTGGGGGATACGCAGTATTTT	CATRQLGDTQYF
-	TRBV30	TRBJ2-1	TRBD2	TGTGCCTGGAGTGTGAAGGCGGGGGGTGAGCAGTTCTTC	CAWSVKAGGEQFF
many	TRBV19	TRBJ1-5	TRBD1	TGTGCCAGTAGTTCCATTGACAGGGGACGGGGACAGCCCCAGCATTTT	CASSSIDRGRGQPQHF
-	TRBV9	TRBJ2-7	-	TGTGCCAGCAGCCAAGATGCCAGGGGAACCTACGAGCAGTACTTC	CASSQDARGTYEQYF
-	TRBV15	TRBJ1-5	-	TGTGCCACCAGCAGAGTCTTGGGCCAGAATCAGCCCCAGCATTTT	CATSRVLGQNQPQHF
many	TRBV6-1	TRBJ1-5	TRBD1	TGTGCCAGCAGTGGACAGGGTAGAAGTCAGCCCCAGCATTTT	CASSGQGRSQPQHF
many	TRBV7-3	TRBJ1-2	-	TGTGCCAGTACCGTTCAGCAGATGCAGAACTATGGCTACACCTTC	CASTVQQMQNYGYTF
few	TRBV4-1	TRBJ2-7	-	TGCGCCAGCAGCCAAGTTGGCCAAACGCGACTAGACAACTACGAGCAGTACTTC	CASSQVGQTRLDNYEQYF
-	TRBV15	TRBJ1-3	-	TGTGCCACCAGCAGAGATCCAGGTCGGGGAAACACCATATATTTT	CATSRDPGRGNTIYF
few	TRBV12-3/TRBV12-4	TRBJ2-7	-	TGTGCCAGCGAGGGCGGGGGCGGGGGAAGCTACGAGCAGTACTTC	CASEGGGGGSYEQYF
-	TRBV20-1	TRBJ1-6	-	TGCAGTGCTAGGATACGGGGAGTCTATAATTCACCCCTCCACTTT	CSARIRGVYNSPLHF
few	TRBV14	TRBJ2-2	-	TGTGCCAGCAGCCAAGTTCTCAGTTTTGAGCTGTTTTTT	CASSQVLSFELFF
-	TRBV30	TRBJ1-2	TRBD1	TGTGCCTGGAGTTCACCCCGACAGGGGCGCTATGGCTACACCTTC	CAWSSPRQGRYGYTF
-	TRBV14	TRBJ2-1	TRBD2	TGTGCCAGCAGCCAGTCTCCGGGACTAGCTTCGAATGAGCAGTTCTTC	CASSQSPGLASNEQFF
many	TRBV19	TRBJ2-1	TRBD2	TGTGCCAGTAGTACCAGCGGGAGAGTGGATGAGCAGTTCTTC	CASSTSGRVDEQFF
-	TRBV13	TRBJ2-7	-	TGTGCCAGCAGCCCCGTGGGCCTCTCCTACGAGCAGTACTTC	CASSPVGLSYEQYF
many	TRBV2	TRBJ2-5	TRBD2	TGTGCCAGCAAGCGGGGCAGAGAAGAGACCCAGTACTTC	CASKRGREETQYF
-	TRBV11-2	TRBJ2-4	TRBD1	TGTGCCAGCAGCCCCGGGACAGAGGGAAACATTCAGTACTTC	CASSPGTEGNIQYF
few	TRBV6-2/TRBV6-3	TRBJ2-7	-	TGTGCCAGCACCCGGACGGACTCCTACGAGCAGTACTTC	CASTRTDSYEQYF
-	TRBV19	TRBJ1-5	-	TGTGCCAGTAGCGCAATCCTACAGGGAGGGAGCAATCAGCCCCAGCATTTT	CASSAILQGGSNQPQHF
-	TRBV19	TRBJ1-5	TRBD1	TGTGCCAGTAGCGAGGGACAGGGTGGTCAGCCCCAGCATTTT	CASSEGQGGQPQHF
few	TRBV11-2	TRBJ2-2	-	TGTGCCAGCAGCAAGCGAAGGCAGACGACCGGGGAGCTGTTTTTT	CASSKRRQTTGELFF
-	TRBV20-1	TRBJ2-5	TRBD2	TGCAGTGCCCCCGTACGGTCTAGCGGGTTGTATGAGACCCAGTACTTC	CSAPVRSSGLYETQYF
-	TRBV6-4	TRBJ1-1	-	TGTGCCAGCAGACCTACTTGGTGCCTAGAGGGTGAAGCTTTCTTT	CASRPTWCLEGEAFF
-	TRBV12-3/TRBV12-4	TRBJ2-5	-	TGTGCCAGCAGAGAGACAAATCAAGAGACCCAGTACTTC	CASRETNQETQYF
-	TRBV7-2	TRBJ1-1	-	TGTGCCAGCAGCTGGGGCAGGGGGAACACTGAAGCTTTCTTT	CASSWGRGNTEAFF
many	TRBV20-1	TRBJ2-7	-	TGCAGTGCTAGAAAGGGGCAGGGAGCCTACGAGCAGTACTTC	CSARKGQGAYEQYF
-	TRBV7-8	TRBJ1-5	TRBD1	TGTGCCAGCAGCGCCCGGACAGGGGGTAATCAGCCCCAGCATTTT	CASSARTGGNQPQHF
-	TRBV4-1	TRBJ1-5	-	TGCGCCAGCAGCCCCAATCACTGGGGCAATCAGCCCCAGCATTTT	CASSPNHWGNQPQHF
many	TRBV7-2	TRBJ2-7	-	TGTGCCAGCAGCTTAGCGCTGACCGATACCTACGAGCAGTACTTC	CASSLALTDTYEQYF
few	TRBV3-1	TRBJ1-5	-	TGTGCCAGCAGCCAAGGCCCGGACAATCAGCCCCAGCATTTT	CASSQGPDNQPQHF
-	TRBV20-1	TRBJ1-6	-	TGCAGTGCTAGAGACTTGGGGGACTCCTATAATTCACCCCTCCACTTT	CSARDLGDSYNSPLHF
-	TRBV20-1	TRBJ2-1	TRBD2	TGCAGTGAGACTAGCGGGACGGTTGAGCAGTTCTTC	CSETSGTVEQFF
-	TRBV3-1	TRBJ2-7	-	TGTGCCAGCAGCCAAGTAAAGGGGCTGGGGCAGTACTTC	CASSQVKGLGQYF
many	TRBV15	TRBJ1-5	TRBD1	TGTGCCACCAGCACGGGACAGAAATTCAATCAGCCCCAGCATTTT	CATSTGQKFNQPQHF
once	TRBV6-2/TRBV6-3	TRBJ2-7	-	TGTGCCAGCATTAGAGGACTAATGAACTACGAGCAGTACTTC	CASIRGLMNYEQYF
few	TRBV5-1	TRBJ2-7	TRBD1	TGCGCCAGTACCGGGACAGGCGCTGGGGAGCAGTACTTC	CASTGTGAGEQYF